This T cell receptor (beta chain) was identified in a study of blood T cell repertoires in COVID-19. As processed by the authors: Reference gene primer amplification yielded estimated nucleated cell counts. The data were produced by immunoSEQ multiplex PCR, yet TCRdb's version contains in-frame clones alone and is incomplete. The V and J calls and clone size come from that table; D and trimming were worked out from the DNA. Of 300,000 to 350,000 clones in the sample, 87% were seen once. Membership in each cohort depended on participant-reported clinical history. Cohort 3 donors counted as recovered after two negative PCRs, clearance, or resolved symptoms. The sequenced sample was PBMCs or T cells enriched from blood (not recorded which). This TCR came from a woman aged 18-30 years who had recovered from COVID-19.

Here the CDR3 reads CASINGEIAKRSYEQYF. The DNA of the CDR3 is TGTGCCAGCATCAACGGCGAGATAGCAAAGCGTTCCTACGAGCAGTACTTC. The chain joins TRBV7-6 to TRBJ2-7, with no clear D. The CDR3 sequence is 17 residues long. Per germline, CDR1 SGHVS and CDR2 FNYEAQ. Trimming cost V 7 bases and J 1 base, with 23 bases left between them.